The 20 T cell receptor beta chains below were found in one sample sequenced in a study of T cell changes during pregnancy in multiple sclerosis. Here immunoSEQ multiplex PCR was the method, and the copy in TCRdb shows in-frame clones only, minus some. The sample includes about 76,000 clones, roughly 93% of them seen just once. The sequenced sample was peripheral blood, obtained in the second trimester of pregnancy. All receptors come from a female donor with multiple sclerosis, enrolled in a pregnancy study.

V gene TRBV14 combines with J gene TRBJ2-1, with 9 bases aligning to TRBD1. Germline-derived CDR1 and CDR2 are SGHDN and FVKESK. V gave up 4 bases and J gave up 4 bases; unmatched junction bases: 2. The CDR3 has 14 residues. CDR3 amino acids: CASSLTGGYNEQFF. CDR3 in DNA: TGTGCCAGCAGCCTGACAGGGGGATACAATGAGCAGTTCTTC. Filled out from reference TRBV14 and TRBJ2-1, the complete variable domain reads EAGVTQFPSHSVIEKGQTVTLRCDPISGHDNLYWYRRVMGKEIKFLLHFVKESKQDESGMPNNRFLAERTGGTYSTLKVQPAELEDSGVYFCASSLTGGYNEQFFGPGTRLTVL.

This clone was recorded once. The chain joins TRBV5-7 to TRBJ2-7, with 10 positions matching TRBD2. TRBV5-7 has ORF status, its function being uncertain. V lost 4 bases to trimming and J lost 3 bases; unmatched junction nucleotides: 10. The CDR3 consists of 16 residues. Here the CDR3 reads CASSPVTSGAIYEQYF. CDR3 nucleotide sequence: TGTGCCAGCAGCCCGGTTACTAGCGGGGCGATCTACGAGCAGTACTTC.

This clone was observed a single time. The chain's CDR3 is CASSPDSNEKLFF. In DNA, the CDR3 is TGCGCCTCCAGTCCCGACTCTAATGAAAAACTGTTTTTT. This chain joins TRBV5-1 and TRBJ1-4; D not resolved. V dropped 10 bases and J dropped 3 bases, with 13 bases sitting between them. Per germline, CDR1 SGHRS and CDR2 YFSETQ. CDR3 length: 13 amino acids.

The chain carries TRBV2 and TRBJ2-4; D ambiguous. The CDR3 spans 12 residues. The V and J ends lost 3 bases and 3 bases respectively, with 3 bases between them. The germline V gene has CDR1 SNHLY and CDR2 FYNNEI. The CDR3 DNA reads as TGTGCCAGCAGTGACAACAAAAACATTCAGTACTTC. This gives the protein CASSDNKNIQYF.

This chain uses TRBV11-2 with TRBJ1-2, with D perhaps TRBD1 (6 bases). Germline V gene data show CDR1 as SGHAT and CDR2 as FQNNGV. Trimming took 2 bases from V and 8 from J, leaving 12 bases between them. The CDR3 totals 13 residues. The CDR3 here is CASSLRGTFGYTF. As DNA, the CDR3 is TGTGCCAGCAGCTTAAGGGGGACGTTCGGCTACACCTTC.

CDR3 DNA: TGTGCCAGCAGCCGGACAGGGGATGAAAAACTGTTTTTT. Translated, it gives CASSRTGDEKLFF. V gene TRBV5-4 combines with J gene TRBJ1-4; 9 bases match TRBD1. The CDR3 contains 13 residues. CDR1 and CDR2 from the germline V gene are SGHNT and YYREEE (reference sequence). The trim removed 4 bases at V and 6 bases at J, leaving 1 base unmatched.

The CDR3 reads CASSPEYSLIPEAFF. CDR3 sequence (DNA): TGTGCCAGCTCACCAGAATACAGCTTGATACCTGAAGCTTTCTTT. The rearrangement uses TRBV18 and TRBJ1-1; D not resolved. CDR3 length: 15 residues. Trimming removed 2 bases at V and 6 bases at J, with 16 bases between. Germline V gene data show CDR1 as KGHSH and CDR2 as LQKENI.

V gene TRBV14 combines with J gene TRBJ2-5, with 13 bases that match TRBD2. Germline lookup yields CDR1 SGHDN and CDR2 FVKESK. The CDR3 totals 16 residues. The junction had 3 bases not matched to a gene; V was cut back by 4 bases and J by 1 base. The CDR3 sequence is CASSRRLAGGQETQYF. The CDR3 nucleotides read TGTGCCAGCAGCCGCCGACTAGCGGGGGGCCAAGAGACCCAGTACTTC.

J is TRBJ2-1 and V is TRBV30, with 9 bases fitting TRBD2. CDR1 and CDR2 from the germline V gene are GTSNPN and SVGIG (reference sequence). The CDR3 spans 18 residues. With 0 bases clipped from V and 7 bases from J, the junction kept 16 bases outside the gene matches. DNA for the CDR3: TGTGCCTGGAGTGTTCCTCTCTCGGGCGGGGGGGCCTGGAATGAGCAGTTCTTC. Translating gives CAWSVPLSGGGAWNEQFF.

This clone was seen a single time. The chain recombines TRBV19 with TRBJ1-1; 7 nucleotides match TRBD1. The CDR3 contains 14 residues. Germline CDR1 LNHDA, CDR2 SQIVND (reference sequence). The J segment lost 5 bases and the V segment lost 2 bases, leaving 5 bases of the junction unmatched. CDR3: CASSIKGAKTEAFF. DNA of the CDR3: TGTGCCAGTAGTATAAAGGGGGCGAAGACTGAAGCTTTCTTT. The entire variable domain, with the rest obtained from reference TRBV19 and TRBJ1-1, is as follows: DGGITQSPKYLFRKEGQNVTLSCEQNLNHDAMYWYRQDPGQGLRLIYYSQIVNDFQKGDIAEGYSVSREKKESFPLTVTSAQKNPTAFYLCASSIKGAKTEAFFGQGTRLTVV.

V gene TRBV2 combines with J gene TRBJ1-5; perhaps TRBD1 as D (5 bases). The germline CDR1 and CDR2 sequences are SNHLY and FYNNEI. This CDR3 region has 12 residues. Trimming cost V 3 bases and J 6 bases, with 6 bases left between them. The CDR3 loop reads CASSEDTQPQHF. The CDR3 DNA reads as TGTGCCAGCAGTGAGGACACTCAGCCCCAGCATTTT.

The chain joins TRBV2 to TRBJ2-7; TRBD1 is a possible D gene (6 bases). Trimming took off 9 bases at V and 1 base at J, with 16 bases between the two ends. The CDR3 contains 14 residues. The V gene's germline CDR1 is SNHLY and CDR2 FYNNEI. CDR3 in DNA: TGTGCCAGTCAGACGGACAGTCTGTCCTACGAGCAGTACTTC. It codes for CASQTDSLSYEQYF.

The V gene is TRBV30, the J gene TRBJ1-4, with D possibly being TRBD1 (5 bases). CDR3 size: 14 residues. Germline assignment: CDR1 GTSNPN and CDR2 SVGIG (reference sequence). Trimming cost V 0 bases and J 3 bases, with 8 bases left between them. The CDR3 DNA sequence: TGTGCCTGGAGTGTAGACAGTTCTAATGAAAAACTGTTTTTT. The encoded protein is CAWSVDSSNEKLFF.

This rearrangement joins TRBV13 to TRBJ1-1; 9 nucleotides line up with TRBD1. V was pared by 5 bases and J by 6 bases, with 7 bases of the junction left unmatched. The CDR3 spans 14 residues. Germline-derived CDR1 and CDR2 are PRHDT and FYEKMQ (reference sequence). For the CDR3, the DNA is TGTGCCAGCAGCCAGGGACAGGGACGGGCTGAAGCTTTCTTT. Its protein product is CASSQGQGRAEAFF.

V and J are TRBV6-1 and TRBJ1-6; D gene unclear. V was cut by 10 bases and J by 9 bases, with 7 bases left in between. The CDR3 has 10 residues. Germline CDR1 is MNHNS and CDR2 is SASEGT. The CDR3 protein is CATQSSPLHF. In nucleotides, the CDR3 is TGTGCCACCCAATCTTCACCCCTCCACTTT.

V is TRBV2 and J is TRBJ2-5; 15 bases map to TRBD2. This CDR3 is built from 15 residues. Per germline, CDR1 SNHLY and CDR2 FYNNEI. J was trimmed by 5 bases and V by 6 bases; bases with no gene match: 4. The CDR3 DNA is TGTGCCAGCAGGGGGACTAGCGGGGGGCCCGAGACCCAGTACTTC. This gives the protein CASRGTSGGPETQYF.

V usage is TRBV19 and J usage is TRBJ1-1, with 7 bases matching TRBD1. V was clipped by 7 bases and J by 10 bases; unmatched bases: 3. The CDR3 spans 10 residues. Germline values: CDR1 LNHDA, CDR2 SQIVND (reference sequence). The CDR3 DNA is TGTGCCAGTATAGGGGACAGAGCTTTCTTT. This codes for CASIGDRAFF.

The chain has TRBV11-2 and TRBJ1-6; 7 bases match TRBD1. Germline CDR1 and CDR2: SGHAT and FQNNGV. CDR3 length: 13 amino acids. V lost 7 bases and J lost 8; bases outside the gene matches: 5. The DNA for the CDR3 is TGTGCCAGCAAGACGACAGGGTATTCACCCCTCCACTTT. As protein: CASKTTGYSPLHF.

V gene TRBV7-8 combines with J gene TRBJ1-2, with 7 bases aligning to TRBD1. The V gene's germline CDR1 is SGHVS and CDR2 FQNEAQ. The CDR3 runs to 15 residues. V dropped 3 bases and J dropped 6; count of bases not matched to a gene: 10. The CDR3 here is CASSLDRTSPDGYTF. CDR3 in DNA: TGTGCCAGCAGCTTGGACAGGACTAGCCCAGATGGCTACACCTTC.

This sequence joins TRBV9 and TRBJ2-4; D is perhaps TRBD2 (6 bases). This CDR3 is built from 15 residues. Germline V CDR1 and CDR2: SGDLS, YYNGEE. Deletions cut 4 bases from V and 0 bases from J, with 11 bases between. The CDR3 DNA is TGTGCCAGCAGCCTGGAGGGGCTAGCCAAAAACATTCAGTACTTC. It is translated as CASSLEGLAKNIQYF.